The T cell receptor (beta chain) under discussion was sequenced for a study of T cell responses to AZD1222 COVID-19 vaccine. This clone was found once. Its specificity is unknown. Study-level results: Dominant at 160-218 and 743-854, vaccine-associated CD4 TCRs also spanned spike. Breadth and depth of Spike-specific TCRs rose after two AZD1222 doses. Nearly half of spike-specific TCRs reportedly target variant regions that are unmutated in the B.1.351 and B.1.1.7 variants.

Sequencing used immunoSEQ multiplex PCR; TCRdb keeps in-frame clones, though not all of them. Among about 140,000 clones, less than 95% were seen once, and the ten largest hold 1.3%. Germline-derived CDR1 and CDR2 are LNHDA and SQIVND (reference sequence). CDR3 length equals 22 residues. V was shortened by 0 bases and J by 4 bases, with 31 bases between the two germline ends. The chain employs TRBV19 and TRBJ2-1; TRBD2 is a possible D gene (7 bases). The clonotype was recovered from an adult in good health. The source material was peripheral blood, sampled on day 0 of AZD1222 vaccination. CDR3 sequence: CASSIDRRAQGGTGGPYNEQFF. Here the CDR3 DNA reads TGTGCCAGTAGTATAGATCGAAGGGCACAGGGTGGAACGGGAGGACCATACAATGAGCAGTTCTTC.